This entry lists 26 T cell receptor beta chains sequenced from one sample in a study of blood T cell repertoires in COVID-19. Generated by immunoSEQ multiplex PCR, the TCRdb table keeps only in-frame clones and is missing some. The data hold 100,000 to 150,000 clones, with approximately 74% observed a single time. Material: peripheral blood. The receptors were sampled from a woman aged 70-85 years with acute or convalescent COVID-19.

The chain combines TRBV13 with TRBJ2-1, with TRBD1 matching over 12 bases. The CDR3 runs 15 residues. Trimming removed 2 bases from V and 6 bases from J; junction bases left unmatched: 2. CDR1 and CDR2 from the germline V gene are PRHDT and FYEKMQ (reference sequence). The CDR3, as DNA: TGTGCCAGCAGCTTACGGGACAGGGGGCTCAATGAGCAGTTCTTC. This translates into CASSLRDRGLNEQFF.

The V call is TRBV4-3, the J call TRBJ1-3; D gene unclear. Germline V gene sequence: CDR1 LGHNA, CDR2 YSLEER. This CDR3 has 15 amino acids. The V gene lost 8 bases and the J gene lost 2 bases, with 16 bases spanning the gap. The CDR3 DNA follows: TGCGCCAGCTCCTCTTATATCGGGGCTGGAAACACCATATATTTT. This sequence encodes CASSSYIGAGNTIYF.

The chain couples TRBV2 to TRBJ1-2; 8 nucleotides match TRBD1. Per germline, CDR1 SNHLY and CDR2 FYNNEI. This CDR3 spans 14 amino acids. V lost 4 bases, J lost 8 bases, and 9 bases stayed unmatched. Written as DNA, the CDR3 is TGTGCCAGCAGTGGCAACAGGGGGGCCTACGGCTACACCTTC. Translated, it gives CASSGNRGAYGYTF.

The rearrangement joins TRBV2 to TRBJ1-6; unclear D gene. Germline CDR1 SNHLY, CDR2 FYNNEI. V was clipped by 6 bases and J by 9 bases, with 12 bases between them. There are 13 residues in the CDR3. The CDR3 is CASRAEVVSPLHF. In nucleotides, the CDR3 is TGTGCCAGCAGGGCGGAAGTTGTTTCACCCCTCCACTTT.

The CDR3 nucleotides read TGCAGCGTTGAGGGGTGGACAGGGAGCCCCTACGAGCAGTACTTC. This gives the protein CSVEGWTGSPYEQYF. V gene TRBV29-1 combines with J gene TRBJ2-7, with TRBD1 matching 8 bases. This CDR3 comprises 15 residues. Trimming at V came to 3 bases and at J to 2 bases, leaving 9 bases not matched to a gene. The germline CDR1 and CDR2 sequences are SQVTM and ANQGSEA.

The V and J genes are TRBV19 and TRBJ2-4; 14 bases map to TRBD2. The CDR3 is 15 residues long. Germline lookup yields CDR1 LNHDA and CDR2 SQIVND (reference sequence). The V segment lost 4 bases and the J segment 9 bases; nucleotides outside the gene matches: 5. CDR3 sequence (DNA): TGTGCCAGTAGTACGACTAGCGGGGGGGCGGGCATTCAGTACTTC. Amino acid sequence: CASSTTSGGAGIQYF. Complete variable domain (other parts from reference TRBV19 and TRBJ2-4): DGGITQSPKYLFRKEGQNVTLSCEQNLNHDAMYWYRQDPGQGLRLIYYSQIVNDFQKGDIAEGYSVSREKKESFPLTVTSAQKNPTAFYLCASSTTSGGAGIQYFGAGTRLSVL.

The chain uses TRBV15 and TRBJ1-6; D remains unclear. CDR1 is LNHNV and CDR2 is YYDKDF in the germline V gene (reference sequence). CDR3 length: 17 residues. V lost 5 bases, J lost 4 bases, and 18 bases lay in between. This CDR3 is CATSRVTPGFYNSPLHF. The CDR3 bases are TGTGCCACCAGCCGCGTGACGCCGGGTTTTTATAATTCACCCCTCCACTTT.

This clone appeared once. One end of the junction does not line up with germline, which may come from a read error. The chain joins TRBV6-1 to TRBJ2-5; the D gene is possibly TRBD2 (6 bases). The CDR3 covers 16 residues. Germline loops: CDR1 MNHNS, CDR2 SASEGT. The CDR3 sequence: CANSEDGSGVWGTQYF. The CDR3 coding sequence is TGTGCCAACAGTGAAGACGGGAGTGGGGTATGGGGGACCCAGTACTTC.

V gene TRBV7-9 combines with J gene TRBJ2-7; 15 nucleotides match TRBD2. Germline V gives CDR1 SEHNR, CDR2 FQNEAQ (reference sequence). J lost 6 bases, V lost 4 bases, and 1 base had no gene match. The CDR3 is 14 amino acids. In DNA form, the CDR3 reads TGTGCCAGCAGCTCGGGACTAGCGGGAGGCGAGCAGTACTTC. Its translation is CASSSGLAGGEQYF. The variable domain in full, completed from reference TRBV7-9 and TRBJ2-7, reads DTGVSQNPRHKITKRGQNVTFRCDPISEHNRLYWYRQTLGQGPEFLTYFQNEAQLEKSRLLSDRFSAERPKGSFSTLEIQRTEQGDSAMYLCASSSGLAGGEQYFGPGTRLTVT.

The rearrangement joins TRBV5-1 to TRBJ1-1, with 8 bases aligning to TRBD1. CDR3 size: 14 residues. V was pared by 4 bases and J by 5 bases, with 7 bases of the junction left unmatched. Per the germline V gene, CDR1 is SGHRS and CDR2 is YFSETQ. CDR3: CASSRDRGGTEAFF. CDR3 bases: TGCGCCAGCAGCCGCGACAGGGGAGGGACTGAAGCTTTCTTT.

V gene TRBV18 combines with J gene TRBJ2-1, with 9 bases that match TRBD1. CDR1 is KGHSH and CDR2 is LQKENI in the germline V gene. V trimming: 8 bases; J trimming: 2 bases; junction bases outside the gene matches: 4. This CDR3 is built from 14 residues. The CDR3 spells CASKDRGTYNEQFF. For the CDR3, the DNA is TGTGCCAGCAAGGACAGGGGAACCTACAATGAGCAGTTCTTC.

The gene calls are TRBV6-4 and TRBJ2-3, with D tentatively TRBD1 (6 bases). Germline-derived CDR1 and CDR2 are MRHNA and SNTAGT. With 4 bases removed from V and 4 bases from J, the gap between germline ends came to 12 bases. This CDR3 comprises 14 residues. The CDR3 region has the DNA TGTGCCAGCAGTGCGTCAGGGGAATCAGATACGCAGTATTTT. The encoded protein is CASSASGESDTQYF.

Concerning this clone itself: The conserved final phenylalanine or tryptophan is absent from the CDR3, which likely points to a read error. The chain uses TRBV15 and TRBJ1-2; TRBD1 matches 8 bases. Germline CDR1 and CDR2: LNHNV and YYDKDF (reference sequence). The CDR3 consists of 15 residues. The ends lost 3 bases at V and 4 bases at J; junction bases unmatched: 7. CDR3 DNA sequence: TGTGCCACCAGCAGGACCCTGGACAGGGCCTATGGCTACACCCTC. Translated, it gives CATSRTLDRAYGYTL.

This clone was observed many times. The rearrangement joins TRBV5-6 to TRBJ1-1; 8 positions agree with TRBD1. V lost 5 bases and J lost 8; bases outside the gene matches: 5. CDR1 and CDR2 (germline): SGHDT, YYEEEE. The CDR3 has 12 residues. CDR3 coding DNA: TGTGCCAGCAGTTTTACAGGGGGGGAAGCTTTCTTT. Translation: CASSFTGGEAFF.

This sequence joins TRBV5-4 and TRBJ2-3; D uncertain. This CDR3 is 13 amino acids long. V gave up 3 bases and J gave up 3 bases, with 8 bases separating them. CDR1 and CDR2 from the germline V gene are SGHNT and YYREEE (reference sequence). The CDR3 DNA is TGTGCCAGCAGCTCACCGAGGACAGATACGCAGTATTTT. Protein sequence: CASSSPRTDTQYF.

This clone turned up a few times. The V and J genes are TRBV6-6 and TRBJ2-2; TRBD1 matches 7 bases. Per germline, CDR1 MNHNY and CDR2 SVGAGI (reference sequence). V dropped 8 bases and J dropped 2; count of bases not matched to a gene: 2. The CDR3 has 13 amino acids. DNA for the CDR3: TGTGCCAGCCGGGACAGCAACACCGGGGAGCTGTTTTTT. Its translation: CASRDSNTGELFF.

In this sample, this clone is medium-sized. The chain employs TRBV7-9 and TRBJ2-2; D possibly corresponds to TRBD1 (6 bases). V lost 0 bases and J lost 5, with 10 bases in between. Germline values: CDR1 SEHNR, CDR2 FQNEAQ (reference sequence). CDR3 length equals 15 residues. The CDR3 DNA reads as TGTGCCAGCAGCTTAGCACAGGGCGGAACCGGGGAGCTGTTTTTT. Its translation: CASSLAQGGTGELFF. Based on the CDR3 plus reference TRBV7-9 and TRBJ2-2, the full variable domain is DTGVSQNPRHKITKRGQNVTFRCDPISEHNRLYWYRQTLGQGPEFLTYFQNEAQLEKSRLLSDRFSAERPKGSFSTLEIQRTEQGDSAMYLCASSLAQGGTGELFFGEGSRLTVL.

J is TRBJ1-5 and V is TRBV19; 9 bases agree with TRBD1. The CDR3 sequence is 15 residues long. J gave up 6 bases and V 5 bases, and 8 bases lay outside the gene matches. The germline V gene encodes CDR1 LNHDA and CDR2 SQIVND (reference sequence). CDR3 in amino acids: CASSPDRGIGQPQHF. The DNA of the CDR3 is TGTGCCAGTAGTCCGGACAGGGGTATAGGTCAGCCCCAGCATTTT.

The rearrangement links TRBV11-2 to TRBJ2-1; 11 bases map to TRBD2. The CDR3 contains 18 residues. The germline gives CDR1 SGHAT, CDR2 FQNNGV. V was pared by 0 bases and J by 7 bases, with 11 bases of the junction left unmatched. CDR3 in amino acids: CASSLERVETSGINEQFF. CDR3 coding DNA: TGTGCCAGCAGCTTAGAGAGAGTGGAGACTAGCGGGATAAATGAGCAGTTCTTC.

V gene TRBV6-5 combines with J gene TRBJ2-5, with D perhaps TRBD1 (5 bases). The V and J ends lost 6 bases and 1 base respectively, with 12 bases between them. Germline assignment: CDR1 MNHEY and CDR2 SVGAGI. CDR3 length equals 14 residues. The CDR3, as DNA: TGTGCCAGCAGGAGACAGAGCCCCCAAGAGACCCAGTACTTC. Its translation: CASRRQSPQETQYF.

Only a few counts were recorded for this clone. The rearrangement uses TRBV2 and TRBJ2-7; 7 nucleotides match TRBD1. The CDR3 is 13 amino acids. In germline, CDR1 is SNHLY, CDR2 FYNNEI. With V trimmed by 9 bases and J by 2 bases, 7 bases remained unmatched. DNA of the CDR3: TGTGCCAGTTGCCTGACAGGGCCCTACGAGCAGTACTTC. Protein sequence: CASCLTGPYEQYF. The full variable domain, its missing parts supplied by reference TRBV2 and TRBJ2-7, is EPEVTQTPSHQVTQMGQEVILRCVPISNHLYFYWYRQILGQKVEFLVSFYNNEISEKSEIFDDQFSVERPDGSNFTLKIRSTKLEDSAMYFCASCLTGPYEQYFGPGTRLTVT.

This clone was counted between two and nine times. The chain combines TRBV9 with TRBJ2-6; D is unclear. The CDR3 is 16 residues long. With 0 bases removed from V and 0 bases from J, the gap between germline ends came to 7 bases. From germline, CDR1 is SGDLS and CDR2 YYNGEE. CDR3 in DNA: TGTGCCAGCAGCGTAGCGGTGATCTCTGGGGCCAACGTCCTGACTTTC. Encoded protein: CASSVAVISGANVLTF.

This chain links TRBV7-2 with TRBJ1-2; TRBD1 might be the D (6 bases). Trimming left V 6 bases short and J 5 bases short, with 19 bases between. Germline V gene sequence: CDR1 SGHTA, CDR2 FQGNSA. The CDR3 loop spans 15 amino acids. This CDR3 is CASRGRRDNNYGYTF. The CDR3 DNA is TGTGCCAGCAGAGGACGCCGGGACAATAATTATGGCTACACCTTC.

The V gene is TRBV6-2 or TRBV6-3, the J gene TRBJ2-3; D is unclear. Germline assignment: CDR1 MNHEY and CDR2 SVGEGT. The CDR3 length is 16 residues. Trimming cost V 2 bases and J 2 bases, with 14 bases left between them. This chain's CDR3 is CASSYGRFPSTDTQYF. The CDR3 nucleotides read TGTGCCAGCAGTTACGGTCGGTTCCCCTCCACAGATACGCAGTATTTT.

The CDR3 nucleotides read TGTGCTAGTGGTTTAGGGGGGGCCTCCTACAATGAGCAGTTCTTC. Amino acids: CASGLGGASYNEQFF. The chain employs TRBV12-5 and TRBJ2-1; possible D gene TRBD2, 7 bases. From germline, CDR1 is LGHNT and CDR2 FRNRAP. The CDR3 covers 15 residues. V lost 3 bases and J 0 bases, leaving 9 bases between the germline ends.

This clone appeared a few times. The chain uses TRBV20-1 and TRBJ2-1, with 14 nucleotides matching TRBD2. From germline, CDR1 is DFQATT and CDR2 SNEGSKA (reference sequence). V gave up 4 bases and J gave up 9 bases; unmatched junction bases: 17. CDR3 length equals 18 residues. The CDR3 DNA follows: TGCAGTGCTACTGACAAACCCGGACTAGCGGGAGGCCCTGGTGAGCAGTTCTTC. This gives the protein CSATDKPGLAGGPGEQFF.